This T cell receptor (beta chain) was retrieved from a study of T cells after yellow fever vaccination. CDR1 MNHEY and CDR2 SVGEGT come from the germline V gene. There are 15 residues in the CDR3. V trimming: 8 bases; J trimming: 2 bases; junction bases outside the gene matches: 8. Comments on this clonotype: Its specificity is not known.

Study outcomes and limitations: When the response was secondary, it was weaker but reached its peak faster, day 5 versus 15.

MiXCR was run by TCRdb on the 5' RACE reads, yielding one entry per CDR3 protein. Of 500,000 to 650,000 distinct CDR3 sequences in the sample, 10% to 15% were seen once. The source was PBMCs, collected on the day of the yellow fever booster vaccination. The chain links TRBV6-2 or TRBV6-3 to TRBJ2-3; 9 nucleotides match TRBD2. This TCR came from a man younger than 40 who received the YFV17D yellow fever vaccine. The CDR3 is CASLLGLAFTDTQYF. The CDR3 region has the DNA TGTGCCAGCCTCTTGGGACTAGCATTCACAGATACGCAGTATTTT.